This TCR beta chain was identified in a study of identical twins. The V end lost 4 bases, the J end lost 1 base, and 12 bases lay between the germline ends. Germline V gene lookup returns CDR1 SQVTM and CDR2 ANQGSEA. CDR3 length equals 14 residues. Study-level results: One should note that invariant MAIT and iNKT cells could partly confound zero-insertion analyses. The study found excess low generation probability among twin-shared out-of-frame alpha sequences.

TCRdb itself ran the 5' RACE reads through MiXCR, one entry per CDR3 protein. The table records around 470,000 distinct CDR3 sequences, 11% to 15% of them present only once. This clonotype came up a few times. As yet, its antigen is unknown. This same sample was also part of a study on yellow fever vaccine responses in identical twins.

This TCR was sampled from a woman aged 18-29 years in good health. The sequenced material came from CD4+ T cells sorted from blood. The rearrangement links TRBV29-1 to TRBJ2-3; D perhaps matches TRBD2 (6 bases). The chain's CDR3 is CSVGGPGGTDTQYF. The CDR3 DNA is TGCAGCGTTGGTGGCCCGGGGGGCACAGATACGCAGTATTTT.